The T cell receptor (beta chain) under discussion was sequenced for a study of blood T cell repertoires in COVID-19. Study details: Researchers got acute and convalescent COVID-19 samples from the United States, Italy and Spain.

The germline V gene has CDR1 LNHDA and CDR2 SQIVND (reference sequence). CDR3 size: 16 residues. The ends lost 4 bases at V and 2 bases at J; junction bases unmatched: 6. Assay: immunoSEQ multiplex PCR; the TCRdb copy retains only in-frame clones and omits some. This sample yields 150,000 to 200,000 clones, of which 70% to 90% are seen a single time; 0.78% belongs to the top ten. This receptor was taken from a woman in her 70s with acute or convalescent COVID-19. The sequencing sample was made of peripheral blood. The chain uses TRBV19 and TRBJ2-1; 9 nucleotides match TRBD2. The CDR3 loop reads CASSRSGRPPYNEQFF. In nucleotides, the CDR3 is TGTGCCAGTAGTAGGAGCGGGAGGCCCCCCTACAATGAGCAGTTCTTC.